This T cell receptor (beta chain) was retrieved from a study of blood T cell repertoires in COVID-19. The V gene's germline CDR1 is SQVTM and CDR2 ANQGSEA. The germline V and J ends were trimmed by 6 bases and 4 bases, with 12 bases remaining between them. The CDR3 is 13 residues long. Assay: immunoSEQ multiplex PCR; the TCRdb copy retains only in-frame clones and omits some. The data show 360,000 or so clones, with around nine tenths seen just once and 1.5% to 2% held by the top ten. What was sequenced was PBMCs or T cells enriched from blood (not recorded which). This receptor was taken from a woman in her thirties who had recovered from COVID-19. This rearrangement joins TRBV29-1 to TRBJ2-2; no reliable D call. For the CDR3, the DNA is TGCAGCGTAAGCGTTCTGGGCACCGGGGAGCTGTTTTTT. It codes for CSVSVLGTGELFF.